Below are 24 T cell receptor beta chains sequenced from a single sample in a study of regulatory T cells in long-lasting Graves disease. The time point is: persistent/refractory GD, antithyroid drugs over 5 years with positive TRAb. PBMC-derived RNA was used for the TCR library. CDR3 regions were amplified by Arm-PCR using iRepertoire HTBI primers to build TCR beta libraries. TCRdb reprocessed the multiplex PCR reads with MiXCR, giving one entry per CDR3 protein. The table lists about 470,000 distinct CDR3 sequences, less than 25% of them singletons. Sample: peripheral blood mononuclear cells (PBMCs), taken when the disease was refractory, from a patient treated with antithyroid drugs. The receptors originated from a female donor with Graves disease.

Ten or more counts support this clonotype. V gene TRBV28 combines with J gene TRBJ1-1; D might be TRBD1 (5 bases). Per the germline V gene, CDR1 is MDHEN and CDR2 is SYDVKM. Deletions cut 3 bases from V and 1 base from J, with 18 bases between. This CDR3 has 17 residues. In nucleotides, the CDR3 is TGTGCCAGCAGTTTTTCGCGGTGGGTGGGGGAGAACACTGAAGCTTTCTTT. This translates into CASSFSRWVGENTEAFF.

V is TRBV20-1 and J is TRBJ2-1; 12 bases agree with TRBD2. This CDR3 has 16 residues. The ends lost 5 bases at V and 3 bases at J; junction bases unmatched: 8. Germline CDR1 reads DFQATT; CDR2 reads SNEGSKA (reference sequence). The CDR3 here is CSASKRLAGVYNEQFF. The CDR3 region has the DNA TGCAGTGCTTCGAAACGACTAGCGGGGGTCTACAATGAGCAGTTCTTC.

The genes are TRBV19 and TRBJ1-1; D remains unclear. The V end lost 2 bases, the J end lost 7 bases, and 8 bases lay between the germline ends. Germline CDR1 and CDR2: LNHDA and SQIVND (reference sequence). This CDR3 comprises 12 residues. This chain's CDR3 is CASSIRLGEAFF. CDR3 sequence (DNA): TGTGCCAGTAGTATAAGGCTTGGTGAAGCTTTCTTT.

In its sample, this clonotype was seen a few times. The V and J genes are TRBV3-1 and TRBJ2-7; 8 bases align to TRBD2. Germline-derived CDR1 and CDR2 are LGHDT and YNNKEL (reference sequence). The V gene end was trimmed by 4 bases and the J gene end by 4 bases; junction bases not matched to a gene: 9. The CDR3 has 15 residues. CDR3 protein: CASSPLLSGSYEQYF. The DNA for the CDR3 is TGTGCCAGCAGCCCACTGCTGAGCGGGAGTTACGAGCAGTACTTC.

The table lists this clonotype with many counts. This sequence joins TRBV28 and TRBJ2-5, with 7 nucleotides matching TRBD1. Germline values: CDR1 MDHEN, CDR2 SYDVKM. Trimming removed 7 bases from V and 3 bases from J; junction bases left unmatched: 8. The CDR3 is 14 residues long. CDR3 in amino acids: CASTDRQGEETQYF. The CDR3 DNA reads TGTGCCAGCACCGACCGACAGGGCGAAGAGACCCAGTACTTC.

On this clonotype: This is likely an artifact of a read error, given a far larger clone one base away. This chain connects TRBV28 to TRBJ2-5; D is possibly TRBD2 (6 bases). The J call is uncertain, as TRBJ2-7 better fits the DNA end. The V gene's germline CDR1 is MDHEN and CDR2 SYDVKM. The CDR3 is 14 amino acids. CDR3 DNA sequence: TGTACCAGCAGTTTATTCGTTGCGGGGTACGAGCAGTACTTC. Translated, it gives CTSSLFVAGYEQYF.

The chain joins TRBV20-1 to TRBJ1-2, with TRBD1 as a possible D gene (6 bases). Per germline, CDR1 DFQATT and CDR2 SNEGSKA (reference sequence). CDR3 length: 13 amino acids. V lost 7 bases and J 5 bases, leaving 17 bases between the germline ends. The CDR3 loop is CSVRRQALYGYTF. CDR3 in DNA: TGCAGTGTAAGGAGACAGGCTCTATATGGCTACACCTTC.

This clonotype was detected ten times or more. The V and J genes are TRBV27 and TRBJ2-7, with 10 bases identical to TRBD2. Germline V CDR1 and CDR2: MNHEY, SMNVEV (reference sequence). This CDR3 region has 15 residues. The J segment lost 3 bases and the V segment lost 4 bases, leaving 6 bases of the junction unmatched. The CDR3 DNA follows: TGTGCCAGCAGTTCTCTAGCGGGAGAGAGCTACGAGCAGTACTTC. Residues: CASSSLAGESYEQYF.

Ten or more counts support this clonotype. The chain links TRBV3-1 to TRBJ2-5; 7 bases are shared with TRBD1. The CDR3 totals 14 residues. From germline, CDR1 is LGHDT and CDR2 YNNKEL (reference sequence). J lost 1 base, V lost 1 base, and 0 bases had no gene match. This CDR3 is CASSQGQGQETQYF. CDR3 in DNA: TGTGCCAGCAGCCAAGGACAGGGCCAAGAGACCCAGTACTTC.

Many counts were recorded for this clonotype. The V and J genes are TRBV30 and TRBJ1-5; D is ambiguous. Per the germline V gene, CDR1 is GTSNPN and CDR2 is SVGIG (reference sequence). Trimming stripped 0 bases from V and 7 bases from J, with 7 bases between. This CDR3 contains 12 residues. As DNA, the CDR3 is TGTGCCTGGAGTGTAGCCAAACAGCCCCAGCATTTT. Amino acids: CAWSVAKQPQHF.

This clonotype was detected many times. The rearrangement links TRBV10-3 to TRBJ2-5; 11 nucleotides match TRBD2. The CDR3 sequence is 14 residues long. CDR1 is ENHRY and CDR2 is SYGVKD in the germline V gene. Losses at the gene ends were 4 bases for V and 3 bases for J; bases not matched to a gene: 1. The DNA for the CDR3 is TGTGCCATCAGTGCACTAGCGGGAGAAGAGACCCAGTACTTC. This translates into CAISALAGEETQYF.

The chain carries TRBV27 and TRBJ1-6, with D possibly matching TRBD1 (5 bases). The V gene lost 1 base and the J gene lost 10 bases, with 17 bases spanning the gap. CDR1 and CDR2 from the germline V gene are MNHEY and SMNVEV (reference sequence). This CDR3 is built from 16 residues. DNA for the CDR3: TGTGCCAGCAGTTTATTTCGGGACCCTACTAGGTCACCCCTCCACTTT. Translating it yields CASSLFRDPTRSPLHF.

This clonotype was observed a few times. The gene calls are TRBV5-6 and TRBJ1-2, with a possible D match to TRBD1 (5 bases). The CDR3 runs 16 residues. The germline V and J ends were trimmed by 1 base and 2 bases, with 15 bases remaining between them. Germline lookup yields CDR1 SGHDT and CDR2 YYEEEE. In DNA form, the CDR3 reads TGTGCCAGCAGCTTGCCTCGGGGGTTCCAAAACTATGGCTACACCTTC. It encodes CASSLPRGFQNYGYTF.

This clonotype was detected only a few times. V usage is TRBV5-6 and J usage is TRBJ1-1; D is possibly TRBD1 (5 bases). This CDR3 spans 16 amino acids. Germline loops: CDR1 SGHDT, CDR2 YYEEEE. V lost 4 bases and J lost 0, with 16 bases in between. The CDR3 DNA sequence: TGTGCCAGCAGCGTTGATCGGGGGACCATGAACACTGAAGCTTTCTTT. Its protein is CASSVDRGTMNTEAFF.

This clonotype was seen ten or more times. The genes are TRBV11-2 and TRBJ1-2; the D is unclear. This CDR3 contains 13 residues. Germline-derived CDR1 and CDR2 are SGHAT and FQNNGV. V lost 5 bases and J lost 6, with 13 bases in between. Written as DNA, the CDR3 is TGTGCCAGCAGCGCTAGGTCTACCCATGGCTACACCTTC. Translating gives CASSARSTHGYTF. Complete variable domain (other parts from reference TRBV11-2 and TRBJ1-2): EAGVAQSPRYKIIEKRQSVAFWCNPISGHATLYWYQQILGQGPKLLIQFQNNGVVDDSQLPKDRFSAERLKGVDSTLKIQPAKLEDSAVYLCASSARSTHGYTFGSGTRLTVV.

This clonotype occurred a few times. The genes are TRBV20-1 and TRBJ1-6; D is possibly TRBD1 (6 bases). The CDR3 loop spans 14 amino acids. Trimming pared 4 bases from V and 8 bases from J, leaving 15 bases between. The germline V gene has CDR1 DFQATT and CDR2 SNEGSKA (reference sequence). CDR3 sequence: CSAISGQGYSPLHF. The CDR3 DNA follows: TGCAGTGCTATTTCCGGGCAGGGGTATTCACCCCTCCACTTT.

This clonotype has only a few counts. The chain uses TRBV19 and TRBJ2-2; no reliable D call. The CDR3 loop spans 13 amino acids. Germline V gene lookup returns CDR1 LNHDA and CDR2 SQIVND (reference sequence). V was shortened by 3 bases and J by 7 bases, with 9 bases between the two germline ends. CDR3 sequence (DNA): TGTGCCAGTAGTATTTTGGCGATCGGGGAGCTGTTTTTT. It specifies CASSILAIGELFF.

This clonotype was detected many times. The V call is TRBV24-1, the J call TRBJ2-2; 8 bases line up with TRBD1. CDR1 is KGHDR and CDR2 is SFDVKD in the germline V gene. This CDR3 comprises 16 residues. Trimming cost V 4 bases and J 3 bases; bases outside gene matches: 6. The CDR3, as DNA: TGTGCCACCAGTGACCCAGGACAGGGATACACCGGGGAGCTGTTTTTT. Translation gives CATSDPGQGYTGELFF.

This chain connects TRBV12-3 or TRBV12-4 to TRBJ2-1, with a tentative D call TRBD2 (6 bases). The CDR3 is 14 residues long. V lost 4 bases and J lost 8, with 15 bases in between. In DNA form, the CDR3 reads TGTGCCAGCAGTTCCGGCGGGGTACTCCATGAGCAGTTCTTC. Translating it yields CASSSGGVLHEQFF.

Ten or more counts support this clonotype. The chain recombines TRBV9 with TRBJ2-7, with 12 nucleotides matching TRBD2. Unmatched junction bases numbered 11, after V lost 4 bases and J lost 0 bases. The length of the CDR3 is 18 residues. Germline V gene data show CDR1 as SGDLS and CDR2 as YYNGEE. The CDR3 DNA reads TGTGCCAGCAGCCAAGGACTAGCGGGACGCCCGAGCTCCTACGAGCAGTACTTC. It yields the protein CASSQGLAGRPSSYEQYF.

A word on this clonotype: The junction shows a germline mismatch at one end, possibly a read error. The V gene is TRBV28, the J gene TRBJ1-3; no definite D call. CDR3 size: 11 residues. Per germline, CDR1 MDHEN and CDR2 SYDVKM. The CDR3 DNA reads as TGTGCCGGCAGTGACGGAAACACCATATATTTT. Residues: CAGSDGNTIYF.

This clonotype was observed many times. For the CDR3, the DNA is TGCAGTGCTAGACGCAGGGACTATGGCTACACCTTC. Residues: CSARRRDYGYTF. The chain links TRBV20-1 to TRBJ1-2, with D possibly TRBD1 on 5 matching bases. The germline V gene encodes CDR1 DFQATT and CDR2 SNEGSKA (reference sequence). The V gene lost 2 bases and the J gene lost 3 bases, with 7 bases spanning the gap. The CDR3 is 12 amino acids.

This clonotype has a count of ten or more. The rearrangement uses TRBV7-9 and TRBJ2-7; D is possibly TRBD1 (5 bases). V lost 5 bases, J lost 1 base, and 18 bases lay in between. Germline assignment: CDR1 SEHNR and CDR2 FQNEAQ (reference sequence). This CDR3 is 16 amino acids long. The CDR3 bases are TGTGCCAGCAGCCCACAGGTGGGCTGGGAATCCTACGAGCAGTACTTC. This sequence encodes CASSPQVGWESYEQYF.

The table lists this clonotype with a few counts. The genes are TRBV9 and TRBJ2-2; D is ambiguous. The CDR3 has 13 amino acids. Germline V CDR1 and CDR2: SGDLS, YYNGEE. V lost 2 bases and J 6 bases, leaving 8 bases between the germline ends. The CDR3 coding sequence is TGTGCCAGCAGCGTTTCGGCCCCCGGGGAGCTGTTTTTT. Its protein is CASSVSAPGELFF.